This paragraph reports one T cell receptor (beta chain). Which antigen it targets is not known. No base quality values were provided; no much bigger clone lies one nucleotide off. Whole blood was collected in K2EDTA tubes by collaborating institutions according to the institutions' own protocols. For TCRbeta analysis, collaborators shipped samples as frozen whole blood, isolated PBMCs, or DNA extracted from either of those sample types. The data are from a study of blood T cell repertoires in COVID-19 (TCRdb year 2020). About the investigation overall: Samples covering the acute and convalescent phases of COVID-19 were provided by collaborators in the United States, Italy and Spain. The prospective study material was composed of cDNA or gDNA derived from T cells, B-cell-depleted T cells, or PBMCs. Subjects who had been exposed to COVID-19, were actively infected with it, or had recovered from it provided the deeply sampled blood TCRbeta repertoires that made up the dataset. The repertoires were released in a freely available public database intended as a resource for research on the immune response to SARS-CoV-2. Samples came from the ongoing ImmuneRACE study (first 160 participants) plus 1,254 subjects from 6 global collaborators. The sample metadata nearly always contained a de-identified subject ID, COVID-19 status, age in years and sex. Where available, HLA class I and class II types were obtained from metadata supplied by the sample provider rather than from assay-based typing.

TCRbeta CDR3 regions were amplified from genomic DNA by means of the immunoSEQ Assay, a bias-controlled multiplex PCR. Concerning the study's data processing: The number of nucleated cells in each sample was estimated from the amplification of reference gene primers within the assay. To quantify the absolute abundance of each unique TCRbeta CDR3 rearrangement, sequence reads were collapsed and filtered. For each sample, productive Simpson clonality was calculated as the square root of Simpson's diversity index across productive rearrangements. Entries here come from immuneACCESS through TCRdb and include only in-frame sequences with V and J called. Some clones fail to appear in such tables; in the studies checked, an unresolved V gene covers under half of the shortfall, and the cause of the remainder is unknown. From that table come the V and J calls and clone size; the DNA was used to work out D and trimming. The sample contains about 180,000 clones, about 86% of them found a single time. The top ten hold approximately 2.9% of the sample.

The CDR3 goes from the cysteine to the phenylalanine over 12 residues. The CDR3 DNA has 36 bases and is translated from base 1. CDR1 MGHDK and CDR2 SYGVNS were looked up in the germline V gene. V drops 5 bases and J drops 6 bases, leaving 8 bases in between. Study-wide findings and limitations: How much clinical and demographic metadata was included differed by source and by participant, and the metadata was provided uncurated.

The chain employs TRBV25-1 and TRBJ1-5, with no reliable assignment of the D segment. Input material: peripheral blood. The sequence derives from a woman aged 25-40 years with active or convalescent COVID-19. The CDR3 sequence is CASSSSGQPQHF. The DNA sequence reads TGTGCCAGCAGTAGCTCGGGTCAGCCCCAGCATTTT.